The 17 T cell receptor beta chains below were found in one sample sequenced in a study of CD8+CD57+ T cells in acquired aplastic anemia. It was patients with CD8+CD57+ cell expansion by flow cytometry who were chosen for sequencing. Template material for TCR beta VDJ and CDR3 profiling consisted of genomic DNA. TCRdb processed the reads anew with MiXCR; each CDR3 protein has one entry. The sample contains around 430,000 distinct CDR3 sequences, roughly a third of which appear only once. The material sequenced was sorted CD4+, CD8+, or CD8+CD57+ T cells (not recorded which) from PBMCs. The receptors stem from a human donor with aplastic anemia.

This clonotype was detected a few times. V is TRBV15 and J is TRBJ2-7; D possibly corresponds to TRBD2 (5 bases). The CDR3 runs 11 residues. CDR1 LNHNV and CDR2 YYDKDF come from the germline V gene (reference sequence). The V gene lost 5 bases and the J gene lost 10 bases, with 12 bases spanning the gap. The chain's CDR3 is CATSLYGVQYF. Here the CDR3 DNA reads TGTGCCACCAGCTTATACGGGGTTCAGTACTTC.

Worth noting for this clonotype: The junction differs from germline at one of its ends, possibly a read error. The rearrangement links TRBV10-3 to TRBJ1-5; a possible D gene is TRBD1 (5 bases). Germline V gene data show CDR1 as ENHRY and CDR2 as SYGVKD. This CDR3 region has 16 residues. The CDR3 reads CASSESGAASNQPQHF. In nucleotides, the CDR3 is TGTGCCAGCAGTGAATCCGGGGCGGCAAGCAATCAGCCCCAGCATTTT.

This clonotype was picked up many times. The CDR3 spells CASSDDRGNQPQHF. The CDR3 DNA is TGTGCCAGCAGCGATGACAGGGGCAATCAGCCCCAGCATTTT. This chain connects TRBV2 to TRBJ1-5; 7 bases map to TRBD1. This CDR3 spans 14 amino acids. Germline CDR1 reads SNHLY; CDR2 reads FYNNEI. J lost 2 bases, V lost 6 bases, and 4 bases had no gene match. Drawing the rest from reference TRBV2 and TRBJ1-5, the complete variable domain is EPEVTQTPSHQVTQMGQEVILRCVPISNHLYFYWYRQILGQKVEFLVSFYNNEISEKSEIFDDQFSVERPDGSNFTLKIRSTKLEDSAMYFCASSDDRGNQPQHFGDGTRLSIL.

To note about this clonotype: A much bigger clone sits one base away, suggesting this may be a read error. This chain links TRBV20-1 with TRBJ2-3; 14 bases agree with TRBD2. Germline values: CDR1 DFQATT, CDR2 SNEGSKA (reference sequence). CDR3 length equals 14 residues. Trimming at V came to 6 bases and at J to 8 bases, leaving 7 bases not matched to a gene. Here the CDR3 reads CSAPTSGGAGTQYF. CDR3 nucleotide sequence: TGCAGTGCCCCGACTAGCGGGGGGGCAGGTACGCAGTATTTT.

This clonotype came up many times. V usage is TRBV19 and J usage is TRBJ1-6, with a tentative D call TRBD1 (6 bases). V was clipped by 4 bases and J by 3 bases, with 13 bases between them. The CDR3 loop spans 16 amino acids. CDR1 is LNHDA and CDR2 is SQIVND in the germline V gene (reference sequence). CDR3 coding DNA: TGTGCCAGTAGTACCAGGGGCTCCAACTATAATTCACCCCTCCACTTT. Translating it yields CASSTRGSNYNSPLHF. Based on the CDR3 plus reference TRBV19 and TRBJ1-6, the full variable domain is DGGITQSPKYLFRKEGQNVTLSCEQNLNHDAMYWYRQDPGQGLRLIYYSQIVNDFQKGDIAEGYSVSREKKESFPLTVTSAQKNPTAFYLCASSTRGSNYNSPLHFGNGTRLTVT.

The chain links TRBV19 to TRBJ2-1, with 7 positions matching TRBD2. This CDR3 is 14 amino acids long. Germline CDR1 reads LNHDA; CDR2 reads SQIVND (reference sequence). V trimming: 5 bases; J trimming: 5 bases; junction bases outside the gene matches: 6. The CDR3 reads CASSRVSGHNEQFF. CDR3 coding DNA: TGTGCCAGTAGTCGTGTTAGCGGGCACAATGAGCAGTTCTTC.

The chain employs TRBV10-3 and TRBJ1-2; no clear D. The V gene's germline CDR1 is ENHRY and CDR2 SYGVKD. There are 13 residues in the CDR3. The V gene lost 3 bases and the J gene lost 12 bases, with 17 bases spanning the gap. CDR3 protein: CAISELQASGNTF. The CDR3 DNA reads TGTGCCATCAGTGAACTCCAGGCCTCTGGAAACACCTTC.

The table lists this clonotype with many counts. This chain's CDR3 is CASSFGTYSYEQYF. The CDR3 bases are TGTGCCAGCAGCTTTGGGACCTACTCCTACGAGCAGTACTTC. The chain recombines TRBV7-9 with TRBJ2-7, with D perhaps matching TRBD1 or TRBD2 (5 bases each). V was cut by 3 bases and J by 0 bases, with 9 bases left in between. CDR3 length equals 14 residues. Germline assignment: CDR1 SEHNR and CDR2 FQNEAQ (reference sequence).

The CDR3 reads CASSPRLDTGELFF. CDR3 in DNA: TGTGCCAGCAGCCCGCGACTAGACACCGGGGAGCTGTTTTTT. The rearrangement links TRBV14 to TRBJ2-2; TRBD2 is a possible D gene (6 bases). V was shortened by 4 bases and J by 3 bases, with 9 bases between the two germline ends. CDR1 is SGHDN and CDR2 is FVKESK in the germline V gene. The CDR3 runs 14 residues.

V gene TRBV5-4 combines with J gene TRBJ1-1; 7 nucleotides line up with TRBD1. Germline lookup yields CDR1 SGHNT and CDR2 YYREEE (reference sequence). The CDR3 runs to 13 residues. The trim removed 4 bases at V and 5 bases at J, leaving 5 bases unmatched. The CDR3 protein is CASSGDSMTEAFF. The CDR3 nucleotides read TGTGCCAGCAGCGGGGACAGTATGACTGAAGCTTTCTTT.

This clonotype was detected ten times or more. The rearrangement uses TRBV7-6 and TRBJ1-1; TRBD1 matches at 7 bases. Losses at the gene ends were 1 base for V and 1 base for J; bases not matched to a gene: 15. Germline CDR1 reads SGHVS; CDR2 reads FNYEAQ. The CDR3 spans 19 residues. The CDR3 bases are TGTGCCAGCAGCTTAGAGTCAAACCTTACAGGGGCGAGGAACACTGAAGCTTTCTTT. Its protein is CASSLESNLTGARNTEAFF.

The genes are TRBV11-1 and TRBJ1-1, with D unclear. CDR3 length: 16 residues. V was pared by 5 bases and J by 3 bases, with 19 bases between. Looked up from germline, CDR1 is SGHAT and CDR2 is FQDESV (reference sequence). This CDR3 is CASSLRGLGWDTEAFF. The CDR3 nucleotides read TGTGCCAGCAGCCTTAGAGGGCTGGGATGGGACACTGAAGCTTTCTTT.

This chain joins TRBV11-1 and TRBJ1-6, with 8 bases aligning to TRBD1. CDR1 and CDR2 from the germline V gene are SGHAT and FQDESV (reference sequence). The CDR3 is 17 amino acids. J lost 12 bases, V lost 1 base, and 14 bases had no gene match. The CDR3 region has the DNA TGTGCCAGCAGCTTAGAGCCAGGAGCGACAGGGGAAGGACCCCTCCACTTT. It specifies CASSLEPGATGEGPLHF.

The chain uses TRBV9 and TRBJ2-5; D is possibly TRBD2 (6 bases). V lost 3 bases, J lost 4 bases, and 13 bases lay in between. The CDR3 has 14 residues. Germline V gene sequence: CDR1 SGDLS, CDR2 YYNGEE. CDR3 coding DNA: TGTGCCAGCAGCGCCGGGGGAGTGTCAGAGACCCAGTACTTC. Its translation: CASSAGGVSETQYF.

This clonotype was recorded at least ten times. V usage is TRBV24-1 and J usage is TRBJ2-1, with 11 nucleotides matching TRBD2. From germline, CDR1 is KGHDR and CDR2 SFDVKD. The CDR3 spans 16 residues. Trimming at V came to 6 bases and at J to 7 bases, leaving 10 bases not matched to a gene. The CDR3 coding sequence is TGTGCCACCAGTTTCTGGGGACTAGCGGAGTTGAATGAGCAGTTCTTC. It codes for CATSFWGLAELNEQFF.

The V call is TRBV25-1, the J call TRBJ1-6; 10 positions agree with TRBD1. Germline-derived CDR1 and CDR2 are MGHDK and SYGVNS. After removal of 5 bases from V and 8 bases from J, the junction contained 6 bases not matched to a gene. CDR3 length equals 15 residues. CDR3 in amino acids: CASSTGTGDDSPLHF. The CDR3 bases are TGTGCCAGCAGTACCGGGACAGGGGACGATTCACCCCTCCACTTT.

Points on this clonotype: This may be a read error, as it is one base from a much larger clone. The V call is TRBV20-1, the J call TRBJ1-2; a possible D gene is TRBD1 (5 bases). The CDR3 is 13 residues long. Germline V gene sequence: CDR1 DFQATT, CDR2 SNEGSKA (reference sequence). CDR3 DNA: TGCAGTGCTATAGAGGGGAATCGCTATGGCTACGCCTTC. Its translation is CSAIEGNRYGYAF.